Listed below are T cell receptor beta chains from one sample, sequenced in a study. Using its own MiXCR run on the 5' RACE reads, TCRdb lists one record per CDR3 protein. The table has about 61,000 distinct CDR3 sequences, around 30% seen once. The specimen sequenced was tumor-infiltrating naive CD4+ T cells sorted from the breast tumor. The receptors shown here come from a female donor with breast cancer. Each CDR3 is given with its conserved first and last residue. D genes are given only for firm matches. Where a row states a size, it is once, few, many or the class of an expanded clone; other rows omit it.

D: -; V: TRBV6-1; size: -; J: TRBJ2-7; DNA: TGTGCCAGCAGCAGAACGGCAGGGTACTACGAGCAGTACTTC; CDR3: CASSRTAGYYEQYF
D: -; V: TRBV7-8; size: few; J: TRBJ2-7; DNA: TGTGCCAGCAGCTCCAGCGGTCCCAGCCGGGAGCAGTACTTC; CDR3: CASSSSGPSREQYF
D: TRBD1; V: TRBV6-5; size: few; J: TRBJ1-6; DNA: TGTGCCAGCACCGACAGGGGTGGGTCACCCCTCCACTTT; CDR3: CASTDRGGSPLHF
D: TRBD2; V: TRBV6-1; size: -; J: TRBJ2-3; DNA: TGTGCCAGCAGCGGACTAGCGGGGTGGGATACGCAGTATTTT; CDR3: CASSGLAGWDTQYF
D: -; V: TRBV4-1; size: -; J: TRBJ2-1; DNA: TGCGCCAGCAGCCATGGGACCGGGACTGGATGCAATGAGCAGTTCTTC; CDR3: CASSHGTGTGCNEQFF
D: -; V: TRBV9; size: -; J: TRBJ2-2; DNA: TGTGCCAGCAGCGTTAGGTCTAAGAGCACCGGGGAGCTGTTTTTT; CDR3: CASSVRSKSTGELFF
D: -; V: TRBV6-2/TRBV6-3; size: few; J: TRBJ2-2; DNA: TGTGCCAGCAGTTACTCGATCGGGGAGCTGTTTTTT; CDR3: CASSYSIGELFF
D: TRBD1; V: TRBV20-1; size: -; J: TRBJ1-1; DNA: TGCAGTGCTCTACCGGACAGGGGCCGCCACACTGAAGCTTTCTTT; CDR3: CSALPDRGRHTEAFF
D: TRBD2; V: TRBV29-1; size: -; J: TRBJ2-3; DNA: TGCGGCGTTCCGGCTAGCGGAGTCGCAGATACGCAGTATTTT; CDR3: CGVPASGVADTQYF
D: -; V: TRBV6-2/TRBV6-3; size: -; J: TRBJ2-2; DNA: TGTGCCAGCAAGCAGGGGTCGGTTCTTACCGGGGAGCTGTTTTTT; CDR3: CASKQGSVLTGELFF
D: -; V: TRBV7-6; size: many; J: TRBJ2-7; DNA: TGTGCCAGCAGCCCGGGAACGGCCACCGACGAGCAGTACTTC; CDR3: CASSPGTATDEQYF
D: TRBD1; V: TRBV30; size: few; J: TRBJ1-6; DNA: TGTGCCTGGAGGGTTAGACAGGGAAGAAGGTCACCCCTCCACTTT; CDR3: CAWRVRQGRRSPLHF
D: -; V: TRBV18; size: -; J: TRBJ2-7; DNA: TGTGCCAGCTCATCGGGACTGGACTACGAGCAGTACTTC; CDR3: CASSSGLDYEQYF
D: TRBD2; V: TRBV10-3; size: medium-sized; J: TRBJ2-1; DNA: TGTGCCATCAGTGACGGGGGGACCGCTATGGATGAGCAGTTCTTC; CDR3: CAISDGGTAMDEQFF
D: TRBD1; V: TRBV5-1; size: few; J: TRBJ1-2; DNA: TGCGCCGGCAGCTTGGATGGACAGGGACTCTATGGCTACACCTTC; CDR3: CAGSLDGQGLYGYTF
D: -; V: TRBV7-8; size: few; J: TRBJ2-1; DNA: TGTGCCAGCAGCTTCCGCAGGGACGGTGAGCAGTTCTTC; CDR3: CASSFRRDGEQFF
D: -; V: TRBV7-9; size: many; J: TRBJ1-1; DNA: TGTGCCAGCAGCTTAGGTTTGGAGGGTGGAGCTTTCTTT; CDR3: CASSLGLEGGAFF
D: TRBD1; V: TRBV7-2; size: -; J: TRBJ1-4; DNA: TGTGCCAGCAGCAGGGGGACAGGGGGAAATGAAAAACTGTTTTTT; CDR3: CASSRGTGGNEKLFF
D: TRBD1; V: TRBV20-1; size: -; J: TRBJ1-1; DNA: TGCAGTGCCATAAATGGACAGGGGGACACTGAAGCTTTCTTT; CDR3: CSAINGQGDTEAFF
D: -; V: TRBV5-1; size: -; J: TRBJ2-7; DNA: TGCGCCAGCAGCTTGGGTGGGACACAATCCTACGAGCAGTACTTC; CDR3: CASSLGGTQSYEQYF
D: -; V: TRBV5-1; size: many; J: TRBJ2-2; DNA: TGCGCCAGCAGCCTCGGACAGCGCACCGGGGAGCTGTTTTTT; CDR3: CASSLGQRTGELFF
D: -; V: TRBV7-2; size: few; J: TRBJ2-2; DNA: TGTGCCAGCAGACAAACAGGGGAGGTCGGGGAGCTGTTTTTT; CDR3: CASRQTGEVGELFF
D: -; V: TRBV6-2/TRBV6-3; size: few; J: TRBJ1-5; DNA: TGTGCCAGCAGTGAACCAGGGCCCCAGCATTTT; CDR3: CASSEPGPQHF
D: -; V: TRBV7-2; size: many; J: TRBJ2-7; DNA: TGTGCCAGCAGTCATTCAACCTACGAGCAGTACTTC; CDR3: CASSHSTYEQYF
D: -; V: TRBV18; size: many; J: TRBJ2-3; DNA: TGTGCCAGCTCACCAACACAGACCACAGATACGCAGTATTTT; CDR3: CASSPTQTTDTQYF
D: -; V: TRBV6-5; size: few; J: TRBJ2-5; DNA: TGTGCCAGCACCCCCGTAAGCCCGGAGACCCAGTACTTC; CDR3: CASTPVSPETQYF
D: -; V: TRBV12-3/TRBV12-4; size: few; J: TRBJ2-7; DNA: TGTGCCAGCAGTTTACCCCAGGGGTATAACGAGCAGTACTTC; CDR3: CASSLPQGYNEQYF
D: -; V: TRBV10-3; size: many; J: TRBJ2-7; DNA: TGTGCCATCAGCCGTACCGATGACGAGCAGTACTTC; CDR3: CAISRTDDEQYF
D: TRBD1; V: TRBV6-5; size: few; J: TRBJ1-1; DNA: TGTGCCAGCAGTTACTCGACAGGGGGAGTCACTGAAGCTTTCTTT; CDR3: CASSYSTGGVTEAFF
D: TRBD2; V: TRBV5-1; size: many; J: TRBJ2-2; DNA: TGCGCCAGCAGCTTGGTCCCTCCGGGACTAGCGAACACCGGGGAGCTGTTTTTT; CDR3: CASSLVPPGLANTGELFF
D: -; V: TRBV7-9; size: -; J: TRBJ1-1; DNA: TGTGCCAGCAGCCCGGTTCAAATCACTGAAGCTTTCTTT; CDR3: CASSPVQITEAFF
D: -; V: TRBV5-1; size: -; J: TRBJ2-7; DNA: TGCACCAGCAGCTTGGGGCAGGCCGGTTACGAGCAGTACTTC; CDR3: CTSSLGQAGYEQYF
D: -; V: TRBV20-1; size: few; J: TRBJ1-1; DNA: TGCAGTGCTAGGTGGCAGCAAAATCAAGCTTTCTTT; CDR3: CSARWQQNQAFF
D: -; V: TRBV7-9; size: -; J: TRBJ2-7; DNA: TGTGCCAGCAGCCCAAGGACAGTCTCCTACGAGCAGTACTTC; CDR3: CASSPRTVSYEQYF
D: -; V: TRBV13; size: -; J: TRBJ2-7; DNA: TGTGCCAGCAGCTTAGGCTTCCCGGGACGGATCTACGAGCAGTACTTC; CDR3: CASSLGFPGRIYEQYF
D: -; V: TRBV2; size: few; J: TRBJ2-5; DNA: TGTGCCAGCACCGGAGGGCCATCCGGATCGAGCTTC; CDR3: CASTGGPSGSSF
D: -; V: TRBV29-1; size: -; J: TRBJ1-1; DNA: TGCAGCGTTGCCAGGGAATTGACTGAAGCTTTCTTT; CDR3: CSVARELTEAFF
D: -; V: TRBV6-1; size: -; J: TRBJ2-3; DNA: TGTGCCAGCAGTGAAAGTAGGGGACGCACAGATACGCAGTATTTT; CDR3: CASSESRGRTDTQYF
D: -; V: TRBV7-2; size: many; J: TRBJ2-7; DNA: TGTGCCAGCAGCATTCAGGGACATCCAGACTACGAGCAGTACTTC; CDR3: CASSIQGHPDYEQYF
D: -; V: TRBV5-1; size: many; J: TRBJ1-2; DNA: TGCGCCAGCAGCTTGGATCCTGACAGCTATGGCTACACCTTC; CDR3: CASSLDPDSYGYTF
D: -; V: TRBV6-2/TRBV6-3; size: few; J: TRBJ1-2; DNA: TGTGCCAGCAGTACCCCGGACAGAAGCTATGGCTACACCTTC; CDR3: CASSTPDRSYGYTF
D: TRBD1; V: TRBV20-1; size: many; J: TRBJ2-7; DNA: TGCAGTGCTAGAGATATGGGGACAGGACCCTACGAGCAGTACTTC; CDR3: CSARDMGTGPYEQYF
D: -; V: TRBV9; size: -; J: TRBJ2-3; DNA: TGTGCCAGCAGTCCGGAGACAAGAGATACGCAGTATTTT; CDR3: CASSPETRDTQYF
D: TRBD2; V: TRBV12-3/TRBV12-4; size: many; J: TRBJ2-3; DNA: TGTGCCAGCAGTACTAGAACCCTAGCGGGAACGCAGTATTTT; CDR3: CASSTRTLAGTQYF
D: -; V: TRBV20-1; size: -; J: TRBJ1-1; DNA: TGCAGTGCTAGCGGGGGTCGAGTGTTTACGAACACTGAAGCTTTCTTT; CDR3: CSASGGRVFTNTEAFF
D: -; V: TRBV4-3; size: few; J: TRBJ1-2; DNA: TGCGCCAGCAGCCAAGAGATGGGAAACTATGGCTACACCTTC; CDR3: CASSQEMGNYGYTF